This TCR beta chain was recovered during a study of T cell responses to AZD1222 COVID-19 vaccine. Study results and caveats: Compared with day 0, the breadth and depth of the Spike-specific TCR repertoire rose significantly after two doses of AZD1222. Donors were chiefly white British, with a greater number of females, and clonal diversity was perhaps underestimated. Distributed over spike, vaccine-associated CD4 TCRs predominated at 160-218 and 743-854.

The CDR3 is made up of 14 amino acids. V was pared by 3 bases and J by 1 base, with 9 bases between. CDR1 LNHDA and CDR2 SQIVND come from the germline V gene (reference sequence). With respect to this clone: The antigen is not known.

Clones were sequenced by immunoSEQ multiplex PCR, and TCRdb holds only the in-frame ones, with some missing. The sample lists about 85,000 clones; 88% were seen once. This TCR came from an adult in good health. V and J are TRBV19 and TRBJ1-2; D is unclear. The sequences come from peripheral blood, collected on day 0 of MenACWY control vaccination. The CDR3 reads CASSIGLNNYGYTF. Written as DNA, the CDR3 is TGTGCCAGTAGTATCGGCCTCAATAACTATGGCTACACCTTC.